These 30 T cell receptor beta chains were all obtained from the same sample, sequenced in a study of neoadjuvant anti-PD-1 for oral cavity cancer. The time point is: after neoadjuvant nivolumab, at surgical resection. Only in-frame clones appear in the TCRdb table, and some are missing; sequencing was by immunoSEQ multiplex PCR. The repertoire holds over 65,000 clones, with 86% as singletons. The specimen was PBMCs, collected after nivolumab (anti-PD-1) treatment. The receptors derive from a person between 40 and 85 years old with oral cavity squamous cell carcinoma.

The V and J genes are TRBV2 and TRBJ2-7; no clear D. V gave up 8 bases and J gave up 2 bases, with 10 bases separating them. The germline gives CDR1 SNHLY, CDR2 FYNNEI. There are 12 residues in the CDR3. CDR3 in DNA: TGTGCCAGCGGGCGCCCTCCCTACGAGCAGTACTTC. The encoded protein is CASGRPPYEQYF.

This clone was found a few times. The gene calls are TRBV30 and TRBJ1-4, with 7 positions matching TRBD1. The ends lost 1 base at V and 2 bases at J; junction bases unmatched: 13. Germline-derived CDR1 and CDR2 are GTSNPN and SVGIG (reference sequence). There are 18 residues in the CDR3. The CDR3 here is CAWSEGAGLIPTNEKLFF. CDR3 DNA sequence: TGTGCCTGGAGTGAGGGGGCGGGACTAATTCCGACTAATGAAAAACTGTTTTTT.

The V and J genes are TRBV5-6 and TRBJ1-2; 7 positions agree with TRBD1. Germline CDR1 is SGHDT and CDR2 is YYEEEE. V was pared by 3 bases and J by 3 bases, with 8 bases of the junction left unmatched. This CDR3 contains 15 residues. CDR3 protein: CASSYTGAGYYGYTF. The CDR3 DNA is TGTGCCAGCAGCTATACAGGGGCCGGCTACTATGGCTACACCTTC.

The chain combines TRBV19 with TRBJ1-5; no reliable D call. The ends were cut back, 5 bases at V and 4 bases at J, with 9 bases in the middle. This CDR3 region has 13 residues. Germline V gives CDR1 LNHDA, CDR2 SQIVND (reference sequence). The CDR3, as DNA: TGTGCCAGTAGTTGGGCGGGTAATCAGCCCCAGCATTTT. Translated, it gives CASSWAGNQPQHF.

The rearrangement links TRBV5-1 to TRBJ2-7; 10 positions agree with TRBD1. With 5 bases clipped from V and 4 bases from J, the junction kept 9 bases outside the gene matches. The CDR3 runs 15 residues. Germline V gene data show CDR1 as SGHRS and CDR2 as YFSETQ. In DNA, the CDR3 is TGCGCCAGCAGTAGAGGAGGGACAGGGGTTTACGAGCAGTACTTC. This gives the protein CASSRGGTGVYEQYF.

This chain uses TRBV4-1 with TRBJ1-6; the match to TRBD1 covers 12 bases. The CDR3 sequence is 15 residues long. Germline trimming cut 3 bases from V and 10 bases from J; bases unmatched to any gene: 4. The V gene's germline CDR1 is MGHRA and CDR2 YSYEKL. The CDR3 protein is CASSHPGQGASPLHF. The CDR3 DNA follows: TGCGCCAGCAGCCACCCGGGACAGGGGGCGTCACCCCTCCACTTT.

The rearrangement links TRBV7-8 to TRBJ2-7, with D unresolved. The CDR3 extends over 12 amino acids. V was trimmed by 3 bases and J by 2 bases, leaving 5 bases between them. CDR1 SGHVS and CDR2 FQNEAQ come from the germline V gene. This CDR3 is CASSFRPYEQYF. DNA of the CDR3: TGTGCCAGCAGCTTTCGACCCTACGAGCAGTACTTC. Variable domain in full (rest from reference TRBV7-8 and TRBJ2-7): GAGVSQSPRYKVAKRGQDVALRCDPISGHVSLFWYQQALGQGPEFLTYFQNEAQLDKSGLPSDRFFAERPEGSVSTLKIQRTQQEDSAVYLCASSFRPYEQYFGPGTRLTVT.

The chain couples TRBV19 to TRBJ1-4; unclear D gene. The CDR3 runs 18 residues. V gave up 3 bases and J gave up 0 bases, with 17 bases separating them. CDR1 and CDR2 from the germline V gene are LNHDA and SQIVND (reference sequence). The DNA of the CDR3 is TGTGCCAGTAGTATTCGGTATTGGACGGCAACAACTAATGAAAAACTGTTTTTT. Protein sequence: CASSIRYWTATTNEKLFF.

The CDR3 bases are TGTGCCAGCAGCGGCTACAGGGGGCGCGAGCAGTACTTC. Amino acid sequence: CASSGYRGREQYF. V is TRBV5-6 and J is TRBJ2-7, with 9 bases matching TRBD1. CDR3 length: 13 amino acids. Germline V gene sequence: CDR1 SGHDT, CDR2 YYEEEE. The trim removed 4 bases at V and 6 bases at J, leaving 5 bases unmatched. Together with reference TRBV5-6 and TRBJ2-7, the CDR3 gives the full variable domain: DAGVTQSPTHLIKTRGQQVTLRCSPKSGHDTVSWYQQALGQGPQFIFQYYEEEERQRGNFPDRFSGHQFPNYSSELNVNALLLGDSALYLCASSGYRGREQYFGPGTRLTVT.

The J gene is TRBJ2-5, the V gene TRBV30, with D possibly TRBD1 on 6 matching bases. V was clipped by 2 bases and J by 5 bases, with 15 bases between them. The CDR3 contains 14 residues. Germline loops: CDR1 GTSNPN, CDR2 SVGIG (reference sequence). The CDR3 region has the DNA TGTGCCTGGAGTCCACTTGTGCAGGGGGAGACCCAGTACTTC. Amino acid sequence: CAWSPLVQGETQYF.

The chain is built from TRBV6-5 and TRBJ2-7; 7 nucleotides line up with TRBD1. Germline values: CDR1 MNHEY, CDR2 SVGAGI. The CDR3 loop spans 16 amino acids. Unmatched junction bases numbered 8, after V lost 0 bases and J lost 3 bases. In DNA, the CDR3 is TGTGCCAGCAGTTACTCGAACACGGGACAGAGCTACGAGCAGTACTTC. The encoded protein is CASSYSNTGQSYEQYF.

The V gene is TRBV5-4, the J gene TRBJ2-5; 9 nucleotides match TRBD2. Germline CDR1 SGHNT, CDR2 YYREEE (reference sequence). J lost 2 bases, V lost 6 bases, and 11 bases had no gene match. This CDR3 is 16 amino acids long. The CDR3 coding sequence is TGTGCCAGCAACTGGGGGGGTAGCGGGAGTCAAGAGACCCAGTACTTC. Protein: CASNWGGSGSQETQYF.

V is TRBV7-8 and J is TRBJ1-1; D is perhaps TRBD1 (5 bases). CDR1 is SGHVS, CDR2 FQNEAQ, per germline. Trimming removed 4 bases at V and 0 bases at J, with 12 bases between. This CDR3 has 15 residues. CDR3 coding DNA: TGTGCCAGCAGCTCTAGACAGCTTATGAACACTGAAGCTTTCTTT. As protein: CASSSRQLMNTEAFF.

This clone occurred a few times. This rearrangement joins TRBV4-1 to TRBJ1-5, with 7 bases lining up with TRBD1. V lost 2 bases and J lost 3; bases outside the gene matches: 4. Germline V gene sequence: CDR1 MGHRA, CDR2 YSYEKL. This CDR3 is built from 15 residues. The CDR3 nucleotides read TGCGCCAGCAGCCAATCGACAGGGTTCAATCAGCCCCAGCATTTT. Its protein is CASSQSTGFNQPQHF.

In its sample, this clone was seen once. The same CDR3 is also encoded by other DNA sequences in this sample. The chain combines TRBV5-1 with TRBJ2-5, with TRBD2 matching over 7 bases. Losses at the gene ends were 2 bases for V and 2 bases for J; bases not matched to a gene: 6. The germline V gene encodes CDR1 SGHRS and CDR2 YFSETQ. CDR3 size: 15 residues. The CDR3 region has the DNA TGCGCCAGCAGCTTCGGTCTAGCGGAACAAGAGACCCAGTACTTC. This translates into CASSFGLAEQETQYF.

The chain is built from TRBV30 and TRBJ2-3; D possibly corresponds to TRBD2 (5 bases). The germline gives CDR1 GTSNPN, CDR2 SVGIG (reference sequence). V lost 2 bases and J 7 bases, leaving 7 bases between the germline ends. CDR3 length: 11 amino acids. The CDR3 is CAWSSGNTQYF. CDR3 in DNA: TGTGCCTGGAGTAGCGGAAATACGCAGTATTTT.

The chain joins TRBV25-1 to TRBJ1-2; tentative D call: TRBD1 (5 bases). This CDR3 region has 14 residues. CDR1 is MGHDK, CDR2 SYGVNS, per germline. V shed 2 bases and J shed 0 bases, with 7 bases lying between them. In nucleotides, the CDR3 is TGTGCCAGCAGTGAAGACAGATCTAACTATGGCTACACCTTC. It translates to CASSEDRSNYGYTF.

This rearrangement joins TRBV19 to TRBJ1-1; 8 bases agree with TRBD1. This CDR3 spans 14 amino acids. The V and J ends lost 7 bases and 4 bases, in that order; junction bases with no gene match: 8. CDR1 is LNHDA, CDR2 SQIVND, per germline (reference sequence). The CDR3 DNA is TGTGCCAGTAACCCCGGGACAGGCTTCACTGAAGCTTTCTTT. It is translated as CASNPGTGFTEAFF.

The rearrangement joins TRBV4-2 to TRBJ1-5; 9 bases agree with TRBD1. The CDR3 runs to 18 residues. Looked up from germline, CDR1 is LGHNA and CDR2 is YNFKEQ. After removal of 3 bases from V and 4 bases from J, the junction contained 13 bases not matched to a gene. The CDR3 is CASSQLGRDRALNQPQHF. The DNA for the CDR3 is TGTGCCAGCAGCCAGCTCGGGCGGGACAGGGCGCTGAATCAGCCCCAGCATTTT.

The chain carries TRBV6-1 and TRBJ1-5; 8 bases agree with TRBD1. The CDR3 is made up of 15 amino acids. Germline CDR1 reads MNHNS; CDR2 reads SASEGT. J gave up 1 base and V 6 bases, and 5 bases lay outside the gene matches. CDR3 bases: TGTGCCAGCAGCTCCGGACAGGGAAGCAATCAGCCCCAGCATTTT. Protein: CASSSGQGSNQPQHF.

The genes are TRBV5-1 and TRBJ2-3, with 10 bases fitting TRBD2. CDR3 length: 16 residues. The germline gives CDR1 SGHRS, CDR2 YFSETQ. V gave up 2 bases and J gave up 3 bases; unmatched junction bases: 6. The CDR3 loop reads CASSFSLAGVTDTQYF. In DNA, the CDR3 is TGCGCCAGCAGCTTTTCGCTAGCGGGAGTGACAGATACGCAGTATTTT.

The chain is built from TRBV27 and TRBJ1-5, with TRBD1 matching 8 bases. This CDR3 comprises 14 residues. CDR1 and CDR2 (germline): MNHEY, SMNVEV (reference sequence). With 3 bases clipped from V and 4 bases from J, the junction kept 2 bases outside the gene matches. CDR3 loop: CASSFRTGNQPQHF. DNA of the CDR3: TGTGCCAGCAGTTTTCGGACAGGGAATCAGCCCCAGCATTTT.

This clone has just a few counts. The CDR3 DNA is TGTGCCAGCAGCCTTAGCGGGCCCTACAATGAGCAGTTCTTC. This encodes CASSLSGPYNEQFF. The genes are TRBV7-9 and TRBJ2-1, with TRBD2 identical over 7 bases. The CDR3 loop spans 14 amino acids. Germline V gene sequence: CDR1 SEHNR, CDR2 FQNEAQ (reference sequence). With V trimmed by 5 bases and J by 2 bases, 3 bases remained unmatched.

J is TRBJ2-3 and V is TRBV10-2; tentatively, D is TRBD1 or TRBD2 (5 bases each). The V gene lost 8 bases and the J gene lost 2 bases, with 17 bases spanning the gap. Germline V CDR1 and CDR2: WSHSY, SAAADI. This CDR3 spans 15 amino acids. The CDR3 DNA sequence: TGCGCCAGCGGCTCCGGGTCGGGACCCACAGATACGCAGTATTTT. Protein sequence: CASGSGSGPTDTQYF.

The V call is TRBV6-4, the J call TRBJ2-3; D unclear. V was shortened by 5 bases and J by 2 bases, with 17 bases between the two germline ends. The CDR3 totals 16 residues. Germline assignment: CDR1 MRHNA and CDR2 SNTAGT. CDR3 sequence reads: CASSLLGLTPTDTQYF. In DNA form, the CDR3 reads TGTGCCAGCAGTCTGCTGGGGTTGACCCCCACAGATACGCAGTATTTT.

The rearrangement joins TRBV27 to TRBJ1-1; D is ambiguous. V lost 4 bases and J 1 base, leaving 10 bases between the germline ends. The CDR3 runs 14 residues. CDR1 MNHEY and CDR2 SMNVEV come from the germline V gene (reference sequence). DNA for the CDR3: TGTGCCAGCAGTTATCTCACACAGAACACTGAAGCTTTCTTT. This gives the protein CASSYLTQNTEAFF.

This clone was counted only a few times. J is TRBJ1-3 and V is TRBV9, with TRBD1 matching over 8 bases. With 3 bases clipped from V and 2 bases from J, the junction kept 7 bases outside the gene matches. CDR3 length equals 16 residues. Germline V lookup: CDR1 SGDLS, CDR2 YYNGEE. CDR3 region: CASSATLRGPGNTIYF. The CDR3 DNA follows: TGTGCCAGCAGCGCCACCCTCAGGGGGCCTGGAAACACCATATATTTT.

The V call is TRBV9, the J call TRBJ2-3; D is undetermined. The CDR3 consists of 14 residues. CDR1 is SGDLS and CDR2 is YYNGEE in the germline V gene. Trimming took off 0 bases at V and 2 bases at J, with 7 bases between the two ends. As DNA, the CDR3 is TGTGCCAGCAGCGTAGGTACTTTCACAGATACGCAGTATTTT. The encoded protein is CASSVGTFTDTQYF.

The count of this clone is one. The J gene is TRBJ1-1, the V gene TRBV9, with TRBD1 matching 9 bases. The germline CDR1 and CDR2 sequences are SGDLS and YYNGEE. Unmatched junction bases numbered 8, after V lost 3 bases and J lost 5 bases. The CDR3 sequence is 15 residues long. This CDR3 reads CASSGSQGALTEAFF. In DNA, the CDR3 is TGTGCCAGCAGCGGCTCACAGGGGGCGCTTACTGAAGCTTTCTTT. Based on the CDR3 plus reference TRBV9 and TRBJ1-1, the full variable domain is DSGVTQTPKHLITATGQRVTLRCSPRSGDLSVYWYQQSLDQGLQFLIQYYNGEERAKGNILERFSAQQFPDLHSELNLSSLELGDSALYFCASSGSQGALTEAFFGQGTRLTVV.

The V call is TRBV6-6, the J call TRBJ2-6; D possibly corresponds to TRBD1 (6 bases). The CDR3 runs 14 residues. The germline V gene encodes CDR1 MNHNY and CDR2 SVGAGI (reference sequence). V shed 5 bases and J shed 1 base, with 6 bases lying between them. In nucleotides, the CDR3 is TGTGCCAGCAGTACAGGGTCTGGGGCCAACGTCCTGACTTTC. Translated: CASSTGSGANVLTF.